The following is a TCR beta chain sequence with its context. The V and J ends lost 4 bases and 4 bases, in that order; junction bases with no gene match: 5. CDR1 SGHTA and CDR2 FQGNSA come from the germline V gene. The CDR3 sequence is 15 residues long. TCRdb's copy holds only in-frame clones and misses some; the assay was immunoSEQ multiplex PCR. The table shows about 100,000 clones, with 80% to 90% occurring only once. This entry belongs to a study of blood T cell repertoires in COVID-19. The rearrangement uses TRBV7-2 and TRBJ2-5; 11 bases map to TRBD2. The receptor was derived from a woman between 50 and 59 years old who had recovered from COVID-19. Sequencing was carried out using PBMCs or T cells enriched from blood (not recorded which). The CDR3 here is CASSSTLAGVETQYF. As DNA, the CDR3 is TGTGCCAGCAGCTCCACACTAGCGGGAGTAGAGACCCAGTACTTC.